A single sample gave rise to the 9 T cell receptor beta chains below, sequenced in a study of cytomegalovirus exposure and HLA in healthy donors. Profiling relied on immunoSEQ multiplex PCR, and the TCRdb table lists in-frame clones only, not all of them. The sample records 65,000 or so clones, 94% being singletons. Sequencing was done on a sample of PBMCs. The receptors were gathered from a man in his late teens or twenties in good health and CMV-seropositive.

The CDR3 nucleotides read TGTGCCAGCCGGGTGGGGCCCCAAGAGACCCAGTACTTC. This sequence encodes CASRVGPQETQYF. This chain uses TRBV5-4 with TRBJ2-5, with a tentative D call TRBD1 (5 bases). The CDR3 is 13 residues long. Germline CDR1 reads SGHNT; CDR2 reads YYREEE (reference sequence). Trimming removed 7 bases from V and 1 base from J, with 11 bases in between.

This clone has more than one count but fewer than ten. The chain employs TRBV5-6 and TRBJ2-5, with 13 bases matching TRBD2. The CDR3 loop spans 15 amino acids. Germline loops: CDR1 SGHDT, CDR2 YYEEEE. With V trimmed by 3 bases and J by 4 bases, 3 bases remained unmatched. DNA of the CDR3: TGTGCCAGCAGCTATCGGACTAGCGGGAGAGAGACCCAGTACTTC. It encodes CASSYRTSGRETQYF.

J is TRBJ1-4 and V is TRBV9; no definite D call. The CDR3 contains 15 residues. Looked up from germline, CDR1 is SGDLS and CDR2 is YYNGEE. The V and J ends lost 4 bases and 10 bases respectively, with 20 bases between them. CDR3 nucleotide sequence: TGTGCCAGCAGCCCCAGCGGGCTTAGGGAGGGAAAACTGTTTTTT. Translated: CASSPSGLREGKLFF.

V gene TRBV28 combines with J gene TRBJ2-3; D is unclear. The length of the CDR3 is 14 residues. V lost 1 base, J lost 0 bases, and 5 bases lay in between. Germline V gives CDR1 MDHEN, CDR2 SYDVKM. The CDR3 coding sequence is TGTGCCAGCAGTTTATTAGAAAGCACAGATACGCAGTATTTT. Protein: CASSLLESTDTQYF.

The chain uses TRBV4-3 and TRBJ2-4, with a possible D match to TRBD2 (6 bases). The germline V and J ends were trimmed by 0 bases and 2 bases, with 11 bases remaining between them. CDR3 length: 16 amino acids. The germline CDR1 and CDR2 sequences are LGHNA and YSLEER. In DNA, the CDR3 is TGCGCCAGCAGCCAAGACTCCGGGGGAACCAAAAACATTCAGTACTTC. Translated, it gives CASSQDSGGTKNIQYF.

V is TRBV2 and J is TRBJ2-5; 10 bases agree with TRBD1. The CDR3 contains 14 residues. V trimming: 4 bases; J trimming: 4 bases; junction bases outside the gene matches: 3. Germline V gene data show CDR1 as SNHLY and CDR2 as FYNNEI. The CDR3 DNA is TGTGCCAGCAGTGGAGGGACAGGGGTAGAGACCCAGTACTTC. It translates to CASSGGTGVETQYF.

This clone was observed a single time. The chain recombines TRBV4-3 with TRBJ2-2; no clear D gene. This CDR3 comprises 13 residues. V was clipped by 1 base and J by 4 bases, with 4 bases between them. Germline loops: CDR1 LGHNA, CDR2 YSLEER. CDR3 nucleotide sequence: TGCGCCAGCAGCCAAGCAGGCACCGGGGAGCTGTTTTTT. Translating it yields CASSQAGTGELFF.

The V call is TRBV5-1, the J call TRBJ2-5, with 15 bases lining up with TRBD2. The V segment lost 4 bases and the J segment 1 base; nucleotides outside the gene matches: 8. The germline gives CDR1 SGHRS, CDR2 YFSETQ. The CDR3 consists of 18 residues. DNA for the CDR3: TGCGCCAGCAGCCAGGGACTAGCGGGAGGTGGTTTCCAAGAGACCCAGTACTTC. This translates into CASSQGLAGGGFQETQYF.

The J gene is TRBJ2-5, the V gene TRBV6-1; D uncertain. The ends were cut back, 9 bases at V and 2 bases at J, with 4 bases in the middle. Germline CDR1 reads MNHNS; CDR2 reads SASEGT. The CDR3 runs to 10 residues. CDR3: CASRQETQYF. CDR3 in DNA: TGTGCCAGTCGTCAAGAGACCCAGTACTTC.